This T cell receptor (beta chain) comes out of a study of TIL therapy for anti-PD-1-resistant metastatic lung cancer. The time point here: pre-treatment sample, taken before nivolumab and TIL therapy. V lost 3 bases to trimming and J lost 0 bases, with 2 bases between them. CDR3 length: 12 amino acids. The germline CDR1 and CDR2 sequences are SNHLY and FYNNEI. The libraries were made with immunoSEQ v3. Clones were sequenced by immunoSEQ multiplex PCR, and TCRdb holds only the in-frame ones, with some missing. The repertoire includes about 32,000 clones, 60% to 80% of them detected once, and about 3% sits in the top ten.

This TCR came from a woman aged 30-79 years with non-small cell lung cancer. The chain recombines TRBV2 with TRBJ1-1, with D unresolved. The starting material was blood, obtained at baseline. The CDR3 DNA follows: TGTGCCAGCAGTGACCTGAACACTGAAGCTTTCTTT. It translates to CASSDLNTEAFF.